Listed here are 19 T cell receptor beta chains from one sample, sequenced in a study of multiple sclerosis patients with progressive multifocal leukoencephalopathy. Time point described: before natalizumab initiation. Clones were read by immunoSEQ multiplex PCR, and TCRdb kept only the in-frame ones, dropping some. This table has approximately 31,000 clones, 70% to 90% appearing once. Sequences were obtained from PBMCs. These receptors all come from a human donor with multiple sclerosis.

The chain employs TRBV28 and TRBJ2-7; D remains unclear. CDR3 length: 11 residues. The V gene's germline CDR1 is MDHEN and CDR2 SYDVKM. V lost 3 bases, J lost 2 bases, and 2 bases lay in between. In DNA form, the CDR3 reads TGTGCCAGCAGTTTCGCCTACGAGCAGTACTTC. Protein product: CASSFAYEQYF.

The V gene is TRBV28, the J gene TRBJ2-7; D gene unclear. Trimming stripped 3 bases from V and 5 bases from J, with 14 bases between. The CDR3 is made up of 14 amino acids. Germline V lookup: CDR1 MDHEN, CDR2 SYDVKM. CDR3 bases: TGTGCCAGCAGTTTTTTCACAGCTCTCAACGAGCAGTACTTC. Protein sequence: CASSFFTALNEQYF. Filled out from reference TRBV28 and TRBJ2-7, the complete variable domain reads DVKVTQSSRYLVKRTGEKVFLECVQDMDHENMFWYRQDPGLGLRLIYFSYDVKMKEKGDIPEGYSVSREKKERFSLILESASTNQTSMYLCASSFFTALNEQYFGPGTRLTVT.

Only one count was recorded for this clone. The gene calls are TRBV4-2 and TRBJ2-2, with D possibly matching TRBD2 (6 bases). CDR1 is LGHNA, CDR2 YNFKEQ, per germline. The CDR3 is made up of 18 amino acids. The V end was cut by 0 bases, the J end by 0 bases, with 14 bases between. CDR3 sequence reads: CASSQEPLAYANTGELFF. CDR3 nucleotides: TGTGCCAGCAGCCAAGAGCCGCTAGCGTACGCGAACACCGGGGAGCTGTTTTTT.

This clone was counted once. The rearrangement uses TRBV19 and TRBJ2-1, with 9 positions matching TRBD1. This CDR3 is 16 amino acids long. V gave up 7 bases and J gave up 2 bases; unmatched junction bases: 9. CDR1 is LNHDA, CDR2 SQIVND, per germline (reference sequence). The CDR3 coding sequence is TGTGCCAGTAAATATACCGGGACAGGGACCTACAATGAGCAGTTCTTC. Protein product: CASKYTGTGTYNEQFF.

The rearrangement uses TRBV6-5 and TRBJ2-5, with TRBD1 matching over 7 bases. The CDR3 has 13 residues. The J segment lost 1 base and the V segment lost 6 bases, leaving 2 bases of the junction unmatched. Germline V CDR1 and CDR2: MNHEY, SVGAGI. CDR3 sequence: CASSGTVQETQYF. The CDR3 DNA is TGTGCCAGCAGCGGGACAGTCCAAGAGACCCAGTACTTC.

The chain links TRBV18 to TRBJ1-6, with 11 bases aligning to TRBD1. The CDR3 spans 16 residues. Germline CDR1 reads KGHSH; CDR2 reads LQKENI. V shed 4 bases and J 7 bases; nucleotides not matched to a gene: 6. CDR3 protein: CASSLTGQGENSPLHF. The CDR3 coding sequence is TGTGCCAGCTCACTAACGGGACAGGGGGAGAATTCACCCCTCCACTTT.

The V gene is TRBV2, the J gene TRBJ2-7; D uncertain. The V end lost 6 bases, the J end lost 5 bases, and 20 bases lay between the germline ends. CDR3 length: 15 residues. The V gene's germline CDR1 is SNHLY and CDR2 FYNNEI. DNA of the CDR3: TGTGCCAGCAGGGAAAAGGGAACTTTGGACCACGAGCAGTACTTC. This translates into CASREKGTLDHEQYF. The full variable domain, in which reference TRBV2 and TRBJ2-7 provide the parts outside the CDR3, is EPEVTQTPSHQVTQMGQEVILRCVPISNHLYFYWYRQILGQKVEFLVSFYNNEISEKSEIFDDQFSVERPDGSNFTLKIRSTKLEDSAMYFCASREKGTLDHEQYFGPGTRLTVT.

The chain is built from TRBV15 and TRBJ2-7; D may be TRBD1 or TRBD2 (5 bases each). The CDR3 has 13 amino acids. Trimming left V 3 bases short and J 5 bases short, with 11 bases between. Germline CDR1 is LNHNV and CDR2 is YYDKDF (reference sequence). The CDR3 sequence is CATSRDTRDEQYF. The CDR3 coding sequence is TGTGCCACCAGCAGGGACACTAGAGACGAGCAGTACTTC.

This rearrangement joins TRBV7-8 to TRBJ2-2; maybe TRBD2 (6 bases). The germline gives CDR1 SGHVS, CDR2 FQNEAQ. V dropped 0 bases and J dropped 4 bases, with 12 bases sitting between them. The CDR3 is made up of 16 amino acids. In DNA form, the CDR3 reads TGTGCCAGCAGCTTAGCTTTGGGAGGAGCCACCGGGGAGCTGTTTTTT. Its protein is CASSLALGGATGELFF.

This chain links TRBV28 with TRBJ2-5; D is possibly TRBD1 or TRBD2 (5 bases each). Germline V lookup: CDR1 MDHEN, CDR2 SYDVKM. This CDR3 is 14 amino acids long. V was clipped by 6 bases and J by 4 bases, with 15 bases between them. In DNA, the CDR3 is TGTGCCAGCAGCCGCCCTGAGGGGAGAGAGACCCAGTACTTC. It is translated as CASSRPEGRETQYF.

The rearrangement uses TRBV29-1 and TRBJ2-2; D not resolved. V lost 4 bases and J 2 bases, leaving 8 bases between the germline ends. The CDR3 sequence is 13 residues long. Germline CDR1 and CDR2: SQVTM and ANQGSEA. The CDR3 spells CSVVIVNTGELFF. CDR3 in DNA: TGCAGCGTTGTCATAGTCAACACCGGGGAGCTGTTTTTT.

This chain joins TRBV28 and TRBJ2-7; D is ambiguous. Trimming removed 6 bases from V and 5 bases from J, with 14 bases in between. There are 13 residues in the CDR3. In germline, CDR1 is MDHEN, CDR2 SYDVKM. The CDR3 region has the DNA TGTGCCAGCAGCCCCCCTGATCCCGACGAGCAGTACTTC. It is translated as CASSPPDPDEQYF.

The genes are TRBV7-7 and TRBJ2-3; 7 nucleotides align to TRBD2. Trimming cost V 1 base and J 0 bases; bases outside gene matches: 1. There are 15 residues in the CDR3. Germline CDR1 SSHAT, CDR2 FNYEAQ (reference sequence). The DNA for the CDR3 is TGTGCCAGCAGCTTAGGACTAGCAAGCACAGATACGCAGTATTTT. This sequence encodes CASSLGLASTDTQYF.

The gene calls are TRBV7-2 and TRBJ2-6; D unclear. The CDR3 totals 13 residues. CDR1 and CDR2 (germline): SGHTA, FQGNSA. V was clipped by 5 bases and J by 4 bases, with 6 bases between them. The CDR3 is CASSPPGANVLTF. In nucleotides, the CDR3 is TGTGCCAGCAGCCCCCCCGGGGCCAACGTCCTGACTTTC.

This clone was seen once. CDR3 sequence: CASSLPGRLAGEETSYEQYF. CDR3 coding DNA: TGCGCCAGCAGCTTACCAGGTAGACTAGCGGGAGAGGAAACCTCCTACGAGCAGTACTTC. This sequence joins TRBV5-1 and TRBJ2-7; 12 bases line up with TRBD2. The length of the CDR3 is 20 residues. The germline CDR1 and CDR2 sequences are SGHRS and YFSETQ. V trimming: 2 bases; J trimming: 0 bases; junction bases outside the gene matches: 15.

CDR3 coding DNA: TGTGCCACCACCTTGGTAGGGGACGACACTGAAGCTTTCTTT. Protein product: CATTLVGDDTEAFF. The chain uses TRBV15 and TRBJ1-1; maybe TRBD1 (5 bases). Between the trimmed V and J ends, which lost 7 bases and 3 bases, there was a span of 15 bases. The CDR3 loop spans 14 amino acids. CDR1 and CDR2 (germline): LNHNV, YYDKDF (reference sequence).

The chain recombines TRBV6-1 with TRBJ2-1; 9 nucleotides line up with TRBD2. This CDR3 contains 15 residues. The V segment lost 4 bases and the J segment 6 bases; nucleotides outside the gene matches: 7. CDR1 and CDR2 (germline): MNHNS, SASEGT. The DNA of the CDR3 is TGTGCCAGCAGTGGCGGGAGGGTGGGTAGCAATGAGCAGTTCTTC. It codes for CASSGGRVGSNEQFF.

This sequence joins TRBV19 and TRBJ1-6; D is uncertain. Trimming removed 6 bases at V and 10 bases at J, with 13 bases between. The CDR3 spans 13 residues. Germline V lookup: CDR1 LNHDA, CDR2 SQIVND (reference sequence). The chain's CDR3 is CASRRREESPLHF. CDR3 DNA sequence: TGTGCCAGTAGGCGGAGGGAGGAATCACCCCTCCACTTT.

This rearrangement joins TRBV10-3 to TRBJ1-6; 7 bases are a match to TRBD1. CDR3 size: 15 residues. V shed 0 bases and J 6 bases; nucleotides not matched to a gene: 2. CDR1 and CDR2 from the germline V gene are ENHRY and SYGVKD. For the CDR3, the DNA is TGTGCCATCAGTGAGTCGGGGGACAGTAATTCACCCCTCCACTTT. This codes for CAISESGDSNSPLHF.